Listed below are T cell receptor beta chains from one sample, sequenced in a study of sequential checkpoint blockade in melanoma. Some clones are missing from TCRdb's copy, which holds only in-frame ones; the method was immunoSEQ multiplex PCR. The sample shows about 2,700 clones, approximately 22% of them seen only once. This specimen was tumor tissue (inferred from file names), taken from a patient given nivolumab and ipilimumab in sequence. The receptors come from a human patient with melanoma. Some clones in this sample may be carry-over from other donors' samples. The CDR3 runs from the conserved cysteine through the conserved F or W. D genes are given only for firm matches. Clone size is shown for a subset of rows, as once, few, many or a class of expanded clone.

size,D,V,J,CDR3,DNA
-,-,TRBV28,TRBJ2-5,CASSPRDRASETQYF,TGTGCCAGCAGTCCGCGGGACCGGGCTAGCGAGACCCAGTACTTC
few,TRBD1,TRBV28,TRBJ1-2,CASSPRGLIRYGYTF,TGTGCCAGCAGTCCGAGGGGGCTTATTAGGTATGGCTACACCTTC
-,-,TRBV30,TRBJ2-2,CAWSVLRTITTGELFF,TGTGCCTGGAGTGTTTTGCGGACCATTACCACCGGGGAGCTGTTTTTT
-,TRBD2,TRBV19,TRBJ2-3,CASSVRGGTDTQYF,TGTGCCAGTAGTGTGCGGGGGGGCACAGATACGCAGTATTTT
few,-,TRBV12-5,TRBJ2-2,CAWGIHAGELFF,TGTGCTTGGGGTATTCATGCCGGGGAGCTGTTTTTT
-,-,TRBV6-8,TRBJ2-7,CAISVLRGASYEQYF,TGTGCCATCAGTGTCCTTCGGGGAGCCTCCTACGAGCAGTACTTC
-,TRBD2,TRBV5-1,TRBJ2-7,CASSPNLAGGPYEQYF,TGCGCCAGCAGCCCAAATTTAGCGGGGGGGCCCTACGAGCAGTACTTC
-,-,TRBV6-8,TRBJ2-4,CASSSGTRGNQNIQYF,TGTGCCAGCAGCTCCGGGACAAGGGGGAACCAAAACATTCAGTACTTC
many,-,TRBV11-3,TRBJ1-2,CASSSEQGWNGYTF,TGTGCCAGCAGCTCGGAACAGGGATGGAATGGCTACACCTTC
many,TRBD1,TRBV6-8,TRBJ2-7,CASKQGVAYEQYF,TGTGCCAGCAAGCAGGGGGTAGCCTACGAGCAGTACTTC
medium-sized,-,TRBV11-3,TRBJ1-1,CASSFGAGNTEAFF,TGTGCCAGCAGCTTCGGTGCAGGGAACACTGAAGCTTTCTTT
-,-,TRBV19,TRBJ1-5,CASRREVVGQPQHF,TGTGCCAGTAGGAGGGAAGTCGTAGGACAGCCCCAGCATTTT
few,-,TRBV29-1,TRBJ1-1,CSVASQGATEAFF,TGCAGCGTTGCGAGTCAGGGTGCCACTGAAGCTTTCTTT
many,TRBD2,TRBV9,TRBJ2-5,CASRPWASGDQETQYF,TGTGCCAGCAGACCGTGGGCTAGCGGGGACCAAGAGACCCAGTACTTC
few,-,TRBV2,TRBJ1-5,CASSHAGGNQPQHF,TGTGCCAGCTCCCATGCGGGGGGCAATCAGCCCCAGCATTTT
-,TRBD1,TRBV9,TRBJ2-6,CASSGTGGKGANVLTF,TGTGCCAGCAGCGGAACAGGGGGTAAAGGGGCCAACGTCCTGACTTTC
few,-,TRBV9,TRBJ2-1,CASSVVVATGAYNEQFF,TGTGCCAGCAGCGTAGTAGTCGCGACTGGGGCCTACAATGAGCAGTTCTTC
-,TRBD2,TRBV6-8,TRBJ2-4,CASSTVGTSGDLNIQYF,TGTGCCAGCAGTACCGTGGGGACTAGCGGCGATTTAAACATTCAGTACTTC
few,-,TRBV6-8,TRBJ1-3,CASSYSGAGSGNTIYF,TGTGCCAGCAGTTACTCCGGGGCCGGCTCTGGAAACACCATATATTTT
few,TRBD1,TRBV11-3,TRBJ1-1,CASSSRGDRGRTEAFF,TGTGCCAGCAGCTCAAGGGGTGACAGGGGACGTACTGAAGCTTTCTTT
-,-,TRBV9,TRBJ1-1,CASSVMGGTRLNTEAFF,TGTGCCAGCAGTGTGATGGGAGGGACCCGCTTGAACACTGAAGCTTTCTTT
large,-,TRBV11-3,TRBJ2-5,CASSLGTREETQYF,TGTGCCAGCAGCTTGGGGACAAGGGAAGAGACCCAGTACTTC
-,-,TRBV5-1,TRBJ2-5,CASRTAQTKETQYF,TGCGCCAGCAGGACAGCCCAGACAAAAGAGACCCAGTACTTC
few,-,TRBV30,TRBJ2-6,CAWSGSFGANVLTF,TGTGCCTGGAGTGGAAGTTTTGGGGCCAACGTCCTGACTTTC
many,-,TRBV11-3,TRBJ1-1,CASSLLDRNTEAFF,TGTGCCAGCAGCCTACTGGACAGGAACACTGAAGCTTTCTTT
medium-sized,-,TRBV6-8,TRBJ1-5,CASSKDRASNQPQHF,TGTGCCAGCAGCAAAGACAGAGCTAGCAATCAGCCCCAGCATTTT
once,TRBD2,TRBV18,TRBJ2-3,CASSPGTSGGATDTQYF,TGTGCCAGCTCACCCGGGACTAGCGGGGGGGCCACAGATACGCAGTATTTT
-,TRBD1,TRBV18,TRBJ2-5,CASSPDMGQLQETQYF,TGTGCCAGCTCCCCTGATATGGGACAGCTCCAAGAGACCCAGTACTTC
-,TRBD2,TRBV5-1,TRBJ2-3,CASSFPSGDTDTQYF,TGCGCCAGCAGTTTCCCTAGCGGGGACACAGATACGCAGTATTTT
few,TRBD1,TRBV6-8,TRBJ1-5,CASSPGQGAFQPQHF,TGTGCCAGCAGCCCGGGACAGGGGGCTTTTCAGCCCCAGCATTTT
-,TRBD2,TRBV9,TRBJ2-1,CASRAPLSGGANEQFF,TGTGCCAGCAGAGCCCCTCTGAGCGGGGGGGCCAATGAGCAGTTCTTC
-,TRBD1,TRBV6-8,TRBJ2-6,CASSSQGAGANVLTF,TGTGCCAGCAGTTCACAGGGGGCTGGGGCCAACGTCCTGACTTTC
-,TRBD1,TRBV5-1,TRBJ2-2,CASSLTLTGAGGELFF,TGCGCCAGCAGCTTAACCCTAACAGGGGCTGGCGGGGAGCTGTTTTTT
-,-,TRBV9,TRBJ2-7,CASSVRGTGSEQYF,TGTGCCAGCAGCGTAAGGGGTACGGGGAGCGAGCAGTACTTC
few,TRBD2,TRBV9,TRBJ2-3,CASSFPGGNTDTQYF,TGTGCCAGCAGCTTCCCCGGGGGGAACACAGATACGCAGTATTTT
-,-,TRBV25-1,TRBJ2-2,CASSEDTVGELFF,TGTGCCAGCAGTGAAGACACTGTCGGGGAGCTGTTTTTT
-,TRBD2,TRBV6-8,TRBJ2-1,CASSSPGTSIYNEQFF,TGTGCCAGCAGTTCACCCGGGACTAGCATTTACAATGAGCAGTTCTTC
-,-,TRBV6-8,TRBJ1-2,CASNPQTNPNYGYTF,TGTGCCAGCAACCCTCAGACAAATCCTAACTATGGCTACACCTTC
few,-,TRBV30,TRBJ1-5,CAWGTQYSNQPQHF,TGTGCCTGGGGTACACAATATAGCAATCAGCCCCAGCATTTT
-,TRBD2,TRBV11-3,TRBJ2-7,CASSNSGGALDEQYF,TGTGCCAGCAGCAATAGCGGGGGGGCCCTAGACGAGCAGTACTTC
-,-,TRBV9,TRBJ1-2,CASSVGQTNYGYTF,TGTGCCAGCAGCGTAGGACAGACAAACTATGGCTACACCTTC